This TCR beta chain was captured by sequencing in a study of Ad26.COV2.S vaccination and SARS-CoV-2 variants. Study summary: Sample donor was a member of the COV1001 Ad26.COV2.S trial arm.

Indicated treatment: over 15 received Ad26.COV2.S at low or high dose, single or two shots; roughly five received placebo; per-sample allocation not given. Day 63 following the first vaccine or placebo injection was when the samples were taken. Comment on this clone: As yet, its antigen is unknown.

The CDR3 runs to 13 residues. Trimming took 5 bases from V and 6 from J, leaving 12 bases between them. Germline V lookup: CDR1 SGHNT, CDR2 YENEEA. Study observations and caveats: Vaccine and placebo groups showed comparable non-spike TCR breadth.

Sequencing used immunoSEQ multiplex PCR; TCRdb keeps in-frame clones, though not all of them. The repertoire consists of about 680,000 clones, with around 92% occurring once and the leading ten covering roughly 1.5%. The chain recombines TRBV11-3 with TRBJ2-3; D call uncertain. The clonotype was recovered from a person aged 18-60 years who received the Ad26.COV2.S COVID-19 vaccine or a placebo. Sequencing used peripheral blood, obtained in a trial of Ad26.COV2.S vaccine versus placebo. CDR3 in DNA: TGTGCCAGCAGCCTCACCCGCGGTGATACGCAGTATTTT. It specifies CASSLTRGDTQYF.